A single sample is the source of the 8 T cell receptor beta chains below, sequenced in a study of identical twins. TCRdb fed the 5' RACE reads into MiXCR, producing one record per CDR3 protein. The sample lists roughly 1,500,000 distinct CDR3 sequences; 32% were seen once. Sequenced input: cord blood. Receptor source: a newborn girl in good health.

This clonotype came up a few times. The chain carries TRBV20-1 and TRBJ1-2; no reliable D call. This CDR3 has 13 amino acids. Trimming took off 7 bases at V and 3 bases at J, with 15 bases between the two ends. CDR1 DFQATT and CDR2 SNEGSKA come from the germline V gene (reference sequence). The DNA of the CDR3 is TGCAGTGTCACCCGAGGAAGTGACTATGGCTACACCTTC. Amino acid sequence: CSVTRGSDYGYTF.

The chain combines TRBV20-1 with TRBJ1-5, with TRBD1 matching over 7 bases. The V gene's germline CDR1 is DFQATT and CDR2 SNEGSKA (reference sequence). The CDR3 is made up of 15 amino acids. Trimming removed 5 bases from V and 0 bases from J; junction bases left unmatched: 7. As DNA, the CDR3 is TGCAGTGCTCAGGAACAGGGGTATAGCAATCAGCCCCAGCATTTT. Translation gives CSAQEQGYSNQPQHF.

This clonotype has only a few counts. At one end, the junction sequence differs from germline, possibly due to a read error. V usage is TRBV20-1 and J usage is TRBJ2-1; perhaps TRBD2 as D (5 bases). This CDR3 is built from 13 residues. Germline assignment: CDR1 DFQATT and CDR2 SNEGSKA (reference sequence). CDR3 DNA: TGCAGTGCCTCCCGACTCCCTCGGGATGAGCGGTTCTTC. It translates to CSASRLPRDERFF.

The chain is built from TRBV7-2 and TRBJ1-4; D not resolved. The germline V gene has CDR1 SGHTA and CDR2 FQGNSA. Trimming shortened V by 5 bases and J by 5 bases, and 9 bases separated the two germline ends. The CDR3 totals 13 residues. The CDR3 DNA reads TGTGCCAGCAGCGCGGAACTAAATGAAAAACTGTTTTTT. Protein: CASSAELNEKLFF.

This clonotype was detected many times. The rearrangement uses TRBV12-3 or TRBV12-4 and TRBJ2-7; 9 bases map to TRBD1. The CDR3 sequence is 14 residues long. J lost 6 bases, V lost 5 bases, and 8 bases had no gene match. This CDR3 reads CASSTGGSVSEQYF. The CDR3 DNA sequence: TGTGCCAGCAGTACAGGGGGCTCAGTAAGCGAGCAGTACTTC.

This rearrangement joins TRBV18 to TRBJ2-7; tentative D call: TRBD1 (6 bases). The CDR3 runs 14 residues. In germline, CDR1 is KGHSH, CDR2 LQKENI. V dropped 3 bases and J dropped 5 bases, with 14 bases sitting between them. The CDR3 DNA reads TGTGCCAGCTCACCTATACAGGGAAACAACGAGCAGTACTTC. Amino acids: CASSPIQGNNEQYF.

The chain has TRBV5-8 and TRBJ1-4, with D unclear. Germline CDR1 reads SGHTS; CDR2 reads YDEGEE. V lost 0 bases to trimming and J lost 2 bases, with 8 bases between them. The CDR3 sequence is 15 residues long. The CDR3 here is CASSLEERTNEKLFF. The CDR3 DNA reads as TGTGCCAGCAGCTTGGAGGAGCGGACTAATGAAAAACTGTTTTTT.

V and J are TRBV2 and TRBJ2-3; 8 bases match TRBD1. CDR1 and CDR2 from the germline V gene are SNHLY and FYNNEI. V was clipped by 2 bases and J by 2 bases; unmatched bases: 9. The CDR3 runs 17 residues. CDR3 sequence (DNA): TGTGCCAGCAGTGAACCCCCGCGGACAGGGCACACAGATACGCAGTATTTT. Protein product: CASSEPPRTGHTDTQYF.